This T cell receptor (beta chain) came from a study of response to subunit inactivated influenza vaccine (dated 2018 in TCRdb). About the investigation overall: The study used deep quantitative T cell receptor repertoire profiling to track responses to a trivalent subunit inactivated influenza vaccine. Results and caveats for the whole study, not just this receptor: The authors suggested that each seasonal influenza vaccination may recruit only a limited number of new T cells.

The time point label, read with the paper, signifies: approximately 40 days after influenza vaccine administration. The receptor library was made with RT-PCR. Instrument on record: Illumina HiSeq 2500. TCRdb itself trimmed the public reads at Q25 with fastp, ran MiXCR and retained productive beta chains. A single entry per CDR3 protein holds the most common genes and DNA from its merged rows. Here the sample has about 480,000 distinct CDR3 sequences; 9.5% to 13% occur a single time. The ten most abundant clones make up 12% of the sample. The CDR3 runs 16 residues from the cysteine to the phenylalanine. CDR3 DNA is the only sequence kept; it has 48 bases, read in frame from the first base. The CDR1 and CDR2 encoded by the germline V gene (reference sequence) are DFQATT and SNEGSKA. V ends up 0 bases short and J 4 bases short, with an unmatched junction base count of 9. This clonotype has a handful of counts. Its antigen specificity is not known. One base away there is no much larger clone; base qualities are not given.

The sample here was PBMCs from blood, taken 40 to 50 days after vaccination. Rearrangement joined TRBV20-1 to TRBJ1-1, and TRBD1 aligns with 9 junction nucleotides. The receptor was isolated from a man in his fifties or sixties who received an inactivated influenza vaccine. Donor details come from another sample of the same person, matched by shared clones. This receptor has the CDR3 CSAREAPGTGFTEAFF. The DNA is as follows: TGCAGTGCTAGAGAGGCCCCCGGGACAGGGTTCACTGAAGCTTTCTTT.